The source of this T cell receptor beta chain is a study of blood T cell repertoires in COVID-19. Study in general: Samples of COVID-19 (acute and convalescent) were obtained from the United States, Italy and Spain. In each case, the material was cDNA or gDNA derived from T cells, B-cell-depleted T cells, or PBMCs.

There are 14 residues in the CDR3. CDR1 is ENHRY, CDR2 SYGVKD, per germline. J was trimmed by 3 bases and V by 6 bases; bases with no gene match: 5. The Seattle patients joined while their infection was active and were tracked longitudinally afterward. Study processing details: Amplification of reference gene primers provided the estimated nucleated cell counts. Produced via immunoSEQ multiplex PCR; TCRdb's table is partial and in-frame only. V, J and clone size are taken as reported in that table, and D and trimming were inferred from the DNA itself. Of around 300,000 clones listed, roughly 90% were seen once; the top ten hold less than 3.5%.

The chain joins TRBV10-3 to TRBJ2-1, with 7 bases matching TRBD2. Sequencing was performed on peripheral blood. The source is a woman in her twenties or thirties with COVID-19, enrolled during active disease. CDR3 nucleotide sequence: TGTGCCATCAGGGGAGGGAGCGTCTACAATGAGCAGTTCTTC. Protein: CAIRGGSVYNEQFF.